This T cell receptor beta chain was observed in a study of T cell repertoires in cytomegalovirus infection. Overall study: As its CMV epitopes, the study selected recently identified HLA-C-restricted and well-studied HLA-B-restricted targets. Study observations and caveats: Of the TCR beta families, the public ones yielded a cumulative frequency that identified carriers of CMV plus the relevant HLA.

Comment on this clonotype: The target antigen is unknown.

TCRdb reprocessed the reads with MiXCR, giving one entry per CDR3 protein. The repertoire has under 850,000 distinct CDR3 sequences, roughly 36% of them found once; the top ten carry over 15%. Trimming removed 4 bases from V and 2 bases from J, with 3 bases in between. Germline CDR1 and CDR2: SQVTM and ANQGSEA. This CDR3 spans 12 amino acids. The clonotype originates from a human donor in good health (CMV status not recorded). Some clones in this sample may be carry-over from other donors' samples. This specimen consisted of cultured PBMCs, obtained from culture after CMV antigen stimulation. J is TRBJ2-6 and V is TRBV29-1, with D unclear. The CDR3 DNA is TGCAGCGTTGTTACTGGGGCCAACGTCCTGACTTTC. Its translation is CSVVTGANVLTF. Based on the CDR3 plus reference TRBV29-1 and TRBJ2-6, the full variable domain is SAVISQKPSRDICQRGTSLTIQCQVDSQVTMMFWYRQQPGQSLTLIATANQGSEATYESGFVIDKFPISRPNLTFSTLTVSNMSPEDSSIYLCSVVTGANVLTFGAGSRLTVL.